Included here is one T cell receptor beta chain sequence, with context. This sample is part of a study of CD8 T cells in ankylosing spondylitis. In TCRdb, the 5' RACE reads were re-called with MiXCR into one record per CDR3 protein. The table lists 250,000 to 350,000 distinct CDR3 sequences, around 20% of them singletons. The V and J ends lost 10 bases and 3 bases, in that order; junction bases with no gene match: 5. CDR3 length: 12 amino acids. Per the germline V gene, CDR1 is ENHRY and CDR2 is SYGVKD. This sequence joins TRBV10-3 and TRBJ2-7, with 8 bases fitting TRBD1. This sequence was found in a female donor with ankylosing spondylitis or in good health (not recorded which). Sequencing was done on a sample of blood, either unsorted or a sorted T cell fraction (not recorded which). The CDR3 protein is CASKQGGYEQYF. The CDR3 DNA is TGTGCCAGCAAACAGGGGGGCTACGAGCAGTACTTC.